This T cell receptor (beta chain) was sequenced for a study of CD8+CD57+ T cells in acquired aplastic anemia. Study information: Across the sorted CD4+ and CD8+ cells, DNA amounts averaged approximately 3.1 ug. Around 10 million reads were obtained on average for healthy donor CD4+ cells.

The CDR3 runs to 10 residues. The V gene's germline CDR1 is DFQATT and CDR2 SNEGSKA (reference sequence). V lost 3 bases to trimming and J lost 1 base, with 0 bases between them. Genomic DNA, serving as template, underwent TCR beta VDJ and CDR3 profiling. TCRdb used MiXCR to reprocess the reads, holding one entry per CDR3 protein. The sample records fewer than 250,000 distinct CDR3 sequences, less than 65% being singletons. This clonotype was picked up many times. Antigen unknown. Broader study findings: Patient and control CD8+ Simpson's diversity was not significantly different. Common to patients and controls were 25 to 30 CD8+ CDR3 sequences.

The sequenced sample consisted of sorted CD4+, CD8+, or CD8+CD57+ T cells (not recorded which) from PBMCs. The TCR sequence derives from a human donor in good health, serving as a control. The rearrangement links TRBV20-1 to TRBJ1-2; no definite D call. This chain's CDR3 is CSASNYGYTF. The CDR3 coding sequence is TGCAGTGCTAGTAACTATGGCTACACCTTC.